Below, 7 T cell receptor beta chains from the same sample are listed, as sequenced in a study of regulatory T cells in long-lasting Graves disease. Indicated time point: persistent/refractory GD, antithyroid drugs over 5 years with positive TRAb. From PBMCs, RNA was extracted and then used to make the TCR library. Building the TCR beta libraries relied on iRepertoire HTBI primers, and CDR3 regions underwent Arm-PCR. MiXCR was run by TCRdb on the multiplex PCR reads, yielding one entry per CDR3 protein. The sample contains 700,000 or so distinct CDR3 sequences, around 30% of which appear only once. Sequenced here: peripheral blood mononuclear cells (PBMCs), sampled when the disease was refractory, from a patient treated with antithyroid drugs. The origin of the receptors is a female donor with Graves disease.

This clonotype came up a few times. The V and J genes are TRBV15 and TRBJ1-1; D gene ambiguous. The V end lost 3 bases, the J end lost 3 bases, and 14 bases lay between the germline ends. The germline gives CDR1 LNHNV, CDR2 YYDKDF (reference sequence). This CDR3 comprises 15 residues. The CDR3 loop is CATSSYDPVDTEAFF. In DNA, the CDR3 is TGTGCCACCAGCAGTTACGATCCAGTGGACACTGAAGCTTTCTTT.

This chain links TRBV12-3 or TRBV12-4 with TRBJ2-3; 14 bases agree with TRBD2. The V and J ends lost 6 bases and 8 bases, in that order; junction bases with no gene match: 10. The CDR3 covers 16 residues. This CDR3 is CASRSPGLAGEGTQYF. CDR3 in DNA: TGTGCCAGCAGGTCACCGGGACTAGCGGGGGAGGGTACGCAGTATTTT.

This clonotype was detected ten times or more. V is TRBV2 and J is TRBJ1-4; a possible D gene is TRBD1 (6 bases). The CDR3 consists of 14 residues. V dropped 2 bases and J dropped 11 bases, with 15 bases sitting between them. Germline V lookup: CDR1 SNHLY, CDR2 FYNNEI. The CDR3 sequence: CASSETGTSGKLFF. The CDR3 DNA is TGTGCCAGCAGTGAAACAGGGACCTCTGGGAAACTGTTTTTT.

This clonotype was recorded at least ten times. The chain recombines TRBV12-3 or TRBV12-4 with TRBJ1-6; 8 bases fit TRBD1. The CDR3 is 16 amino acids. With V trimmed by 5 bases and J by 6 bases, 9 bases remained unmatched. The CDR3 here is CASSISGTGINSPLHF. The CDR3 nucleotides read TGTGCCAGCAGTATTTCCGGGACAGGCATTAATTCACCCCTCCACTTT.

The V gene is TRBV18, the J gene TRBJ1-1; possibly TRBD1 for D (5 bases). There are 14 residues in the CDR3. V lost 2 bases, J lost 3 bases, and 10 bases lay in between. Germline CDR1 is KGHSH and CDR2 is LQKENI. The CDR3 sequence: CASSPEGTDTEAFF. The CDR3 DNA reads TGTGCCAGCTCACCAGAGGGGACTGACACTGAAGCTTTCTTT.

This clonotype came up a few times. This sequence joins TRBV5-1 and TRBJ2-7; tentatively, D is TRBD1 (6 bases). From germline, CDR1 is SGHRS and CDR2 YFSETQ. The V gene lost 4 bases and the J gene lost 0 bases, with 14 bases spanning the gap. The CDR3 runs 15 residues. CDR3 coding DNA: TGCGCCAGCAGCCAGGCCGACAGGAACTCCTACGAGCAGTACTTC. Protein product: CASSQADRNSYEQYF. The full variable domain, rest sourced from reference TRBV5-1 and TRBJ2-7, is KAGVTQTPRYLIKTRGQQVTLSCSPISGHRSVSWYQQTPGQGLQFLFEYFSETQRNKGNFPGRFSGRQFSNSRSEMNVSTLELGDSALYLCASSQADRNSYEQYFGPGTRLTVT.

This chain connects TRBV12-3 or TRBV12-4 to TRBJ2-7; 9 bases are shared with TRBD2. Trimming cost V 5 bases and J 5 bases; bases outside gene matches: 10. The CDR3 is made up of 15 amino acids. The CDR3 DNA reads as TGTGCCAGCAGTCCTGAGAGCGGGAGGTCCCACGAGCAGTACTTC. Translated: CASSPESGRSHEQYF.